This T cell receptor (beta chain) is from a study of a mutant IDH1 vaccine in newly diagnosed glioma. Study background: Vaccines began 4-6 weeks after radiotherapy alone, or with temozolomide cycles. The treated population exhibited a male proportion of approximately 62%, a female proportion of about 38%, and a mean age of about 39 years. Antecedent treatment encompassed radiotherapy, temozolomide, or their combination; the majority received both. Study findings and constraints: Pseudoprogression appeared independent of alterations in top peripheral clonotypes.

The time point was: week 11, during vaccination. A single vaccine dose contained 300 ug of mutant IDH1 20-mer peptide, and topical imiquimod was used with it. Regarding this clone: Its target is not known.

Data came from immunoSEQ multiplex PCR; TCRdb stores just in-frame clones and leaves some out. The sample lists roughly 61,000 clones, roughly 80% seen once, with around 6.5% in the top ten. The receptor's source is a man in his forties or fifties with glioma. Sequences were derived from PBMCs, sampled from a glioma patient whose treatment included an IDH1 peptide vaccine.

The CDR3 sequence: CASSPDSSRNTEAFF. CDR3 bases: TGTGCCAGCTCCCCCGACAGCTCAAGGAACACTGAAGCTTTCTTT. The chain links TRBV18 to TRBJ1-1; possible D gene TRBD1, 5 bases. CDR3 length: 15 amino acids. Germline CDR1 and CDR2: KGHSH and LQKENI. V was trimmed by 6 bases and J by 1 base, leaving 15 bases between them.